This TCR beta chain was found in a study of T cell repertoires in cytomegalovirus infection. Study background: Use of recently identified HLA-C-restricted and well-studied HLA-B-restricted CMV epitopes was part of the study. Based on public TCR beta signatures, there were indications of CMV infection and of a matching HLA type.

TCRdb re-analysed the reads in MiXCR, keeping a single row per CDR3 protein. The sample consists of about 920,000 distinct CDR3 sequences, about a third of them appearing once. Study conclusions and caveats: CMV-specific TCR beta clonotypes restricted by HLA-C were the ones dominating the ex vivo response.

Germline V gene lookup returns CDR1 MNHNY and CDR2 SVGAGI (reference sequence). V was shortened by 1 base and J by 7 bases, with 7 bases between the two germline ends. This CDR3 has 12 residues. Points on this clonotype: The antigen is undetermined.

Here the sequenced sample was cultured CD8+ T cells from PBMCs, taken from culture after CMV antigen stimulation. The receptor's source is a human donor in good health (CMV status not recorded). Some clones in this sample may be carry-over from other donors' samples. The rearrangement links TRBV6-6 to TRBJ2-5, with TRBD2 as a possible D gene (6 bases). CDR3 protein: CASSYYGGTQYF. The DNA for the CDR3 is TGTGCCAGCAGTTACTACGGGGGGACCCAGTACTTC.